This T cell receptor (beta chain) appears in the sequencing data of a study of CD8+ T cells in alopecia areata. Sequencing templates came from extracted RNA that was reverse transcribed into cDNA. The data were produced by immunoSEQ multiplex PCR, yet TCRdb's version contains in-frame clones alone and is incomplete. Here the sample spans under 350,000 clones, more than 45% being singletons. As to this clone: Its specificity is unknown.

Treatment here: oral pan-JAK inhibitor, 5-10 mg twice daily. Peripheral blood samples and lesional scalp punch biopsies were obtained from alopecia areata patients. T lymphocytes (CD4+ and CD8+) were sorted from PBMCs. Germline assignment: CDR1 MNHEY and CDR2 SVGAGI. Deletions cut 0 bases from V and 2 bases from J, with 7 bases between. The CDR3 runs to 14 residues. Study results and limitations: In scalp, tofacitinib significantly decreased clonality and expanded CD8+ clones among the top 100. Under tofacitinib, numerous expanded lesional clonotypes remained detectable in scalp and blood.

This TCR derives from a human donor with alopecia areata. Sequencing used CD4+ T cells sorted from blood, obtained at week 24, from a patient treated with tofacitinib. The chain employs TRBV6-5 and TRBJ1-2, with D unclear. The CDR3 spells CASSYSRSNYGYTF. The CDR3 nucleotides are TGTGCCAGCAGTTACTCGAGGTCAAACTATGGCTACACCTTC.